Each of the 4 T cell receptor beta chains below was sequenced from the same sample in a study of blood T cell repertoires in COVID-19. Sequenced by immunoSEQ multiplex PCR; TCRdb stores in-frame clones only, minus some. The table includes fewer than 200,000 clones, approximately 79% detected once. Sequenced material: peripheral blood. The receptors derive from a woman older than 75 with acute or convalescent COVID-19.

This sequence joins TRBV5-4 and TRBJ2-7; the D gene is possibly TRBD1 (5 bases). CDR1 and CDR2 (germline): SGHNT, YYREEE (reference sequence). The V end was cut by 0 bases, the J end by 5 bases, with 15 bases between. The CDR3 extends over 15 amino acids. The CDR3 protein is CASSLVPGRIDEQYF. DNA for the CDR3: TGTGCCAGCAGCTTGGTACCAGGGCGAATAGACGAGCAGTACTTC.

CDR3 sequence reads: CASSGRGWDAEAFF. DNA for the CDR3: TGTGCCAGCAGCGGCAGGGGTTGGGATGCTGAAGCTTTCTTT. The rearrangement joins TRBV5-6 to TRBJ1-1, with D tentatively TRBD1 (6 bases). CDR1 and CDR2 from the germline V gene are SGHDT and YYEEEE. V was shortened by 4 bases and J by 6 bases, with 16 bases between the two germline ends. The CDR3 contains 14 residues.

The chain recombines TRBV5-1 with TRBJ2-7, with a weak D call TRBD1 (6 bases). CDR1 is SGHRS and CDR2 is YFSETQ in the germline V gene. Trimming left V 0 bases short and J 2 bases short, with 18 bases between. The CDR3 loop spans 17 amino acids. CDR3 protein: CASSLALGTPKTYEQYF. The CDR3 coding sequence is TGCGCCAGCAGCTTGGCTTTGGGGACACCGAAAACCTACGAGCAGTACTTC.

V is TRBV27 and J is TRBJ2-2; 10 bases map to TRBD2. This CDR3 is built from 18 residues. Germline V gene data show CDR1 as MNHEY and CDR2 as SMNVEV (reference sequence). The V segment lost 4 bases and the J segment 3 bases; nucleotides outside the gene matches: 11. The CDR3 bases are TGTGCCAGCAGTTCGGACACCGGGACTAGCGTAGACACCGGGGAGCTGTTTTTT. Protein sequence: CASSSDTGTSVDTGELFF.